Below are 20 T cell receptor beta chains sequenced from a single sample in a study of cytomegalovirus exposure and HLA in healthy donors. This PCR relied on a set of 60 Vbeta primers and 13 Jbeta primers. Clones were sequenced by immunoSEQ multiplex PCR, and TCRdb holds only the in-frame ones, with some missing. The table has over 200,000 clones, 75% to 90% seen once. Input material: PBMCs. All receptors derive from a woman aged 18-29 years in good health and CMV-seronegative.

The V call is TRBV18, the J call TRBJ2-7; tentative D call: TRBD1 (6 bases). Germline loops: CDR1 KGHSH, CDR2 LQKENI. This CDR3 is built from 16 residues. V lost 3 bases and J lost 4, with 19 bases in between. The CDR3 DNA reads TGTGCCAGCTCACCCCCCGGCACAGGGTTTGGGTACGAGCAGTACTTC. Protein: CASSPPGTGFGYEQYF.

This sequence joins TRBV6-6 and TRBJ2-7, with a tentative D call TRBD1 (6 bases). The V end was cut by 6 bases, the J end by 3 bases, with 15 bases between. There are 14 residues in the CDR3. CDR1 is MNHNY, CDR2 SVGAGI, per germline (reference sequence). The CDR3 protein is CASRARQALYEQYF. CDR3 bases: TGTGCCAGCAGGGCCCGACAGGCCCTCTACGAGCAGTACTTC.

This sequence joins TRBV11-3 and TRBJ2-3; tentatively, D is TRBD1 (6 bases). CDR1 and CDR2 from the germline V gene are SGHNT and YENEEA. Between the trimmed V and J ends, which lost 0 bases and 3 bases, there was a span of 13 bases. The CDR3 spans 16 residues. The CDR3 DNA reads TGTGCCAGCAGCTTAGAAACAGGGATGCGGACAGATACGCAGTATTTT. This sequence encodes CASSLETGMRTDTQYF.

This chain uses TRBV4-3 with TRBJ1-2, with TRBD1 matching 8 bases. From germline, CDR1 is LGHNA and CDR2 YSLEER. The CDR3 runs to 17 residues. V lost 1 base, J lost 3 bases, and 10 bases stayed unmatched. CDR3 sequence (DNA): TGCGCCAGCAGCCAAGTTCTTGTCGACAGGGGAGACTATGGCTACACCTTC. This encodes CASSQVLVDRGDYGYTF.

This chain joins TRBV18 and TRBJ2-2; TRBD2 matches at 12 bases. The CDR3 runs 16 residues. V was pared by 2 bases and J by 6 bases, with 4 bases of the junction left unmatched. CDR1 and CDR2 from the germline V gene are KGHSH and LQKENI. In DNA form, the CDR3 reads TGTGCCAGCTCACCAATTTGGACTAGCGGGGCCGGGGAGCTGTTTTTT. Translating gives CASSPIWTSGAGELFF.

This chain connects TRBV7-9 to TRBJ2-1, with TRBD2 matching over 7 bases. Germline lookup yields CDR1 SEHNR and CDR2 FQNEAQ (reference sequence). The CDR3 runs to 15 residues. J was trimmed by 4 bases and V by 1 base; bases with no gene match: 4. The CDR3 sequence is CASSLEAGAYNEQFF. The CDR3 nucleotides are TGTGCCAGCAGCTTAGAGGCGGGAGCTTACAATGAGCAGTTCTTC.

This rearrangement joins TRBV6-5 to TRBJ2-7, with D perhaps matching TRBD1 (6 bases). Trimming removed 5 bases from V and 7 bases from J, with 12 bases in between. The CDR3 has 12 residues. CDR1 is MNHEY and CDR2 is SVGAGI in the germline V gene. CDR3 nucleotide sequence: TGTGCCAGCAGTGAAACAGGGCGGGAGCAGTACTTC. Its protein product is CASSETGREQYF.

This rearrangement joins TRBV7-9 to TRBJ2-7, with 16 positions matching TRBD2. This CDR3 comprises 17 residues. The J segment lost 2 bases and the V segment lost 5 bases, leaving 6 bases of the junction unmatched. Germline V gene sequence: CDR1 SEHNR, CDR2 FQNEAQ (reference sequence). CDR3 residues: CASSPGLAGGSPYEQYF. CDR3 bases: TGTGCCAGCAGCCCGGGACTAGCGGGAGGGAGCCCCTACGAGCAGTACTTC.

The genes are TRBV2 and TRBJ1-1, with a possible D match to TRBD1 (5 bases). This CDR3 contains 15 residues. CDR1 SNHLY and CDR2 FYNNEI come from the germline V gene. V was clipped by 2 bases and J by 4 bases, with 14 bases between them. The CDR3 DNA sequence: TGTGCCAGCAGTGAAAACTCAGGGTTTGGCACTGAAGCTTTCTTT. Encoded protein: CASSENSGFGTEAFF.

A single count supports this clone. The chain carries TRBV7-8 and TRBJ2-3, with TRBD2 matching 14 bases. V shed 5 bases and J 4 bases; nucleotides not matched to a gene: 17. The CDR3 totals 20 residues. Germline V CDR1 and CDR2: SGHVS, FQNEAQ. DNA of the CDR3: TGTGCCAGCAGCAAAAGAAGACTAGCGGGAGGGCCCGAGTTAGCAGATACGCAGTATTTT. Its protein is CASSKRRLAGGPELADTQYF.

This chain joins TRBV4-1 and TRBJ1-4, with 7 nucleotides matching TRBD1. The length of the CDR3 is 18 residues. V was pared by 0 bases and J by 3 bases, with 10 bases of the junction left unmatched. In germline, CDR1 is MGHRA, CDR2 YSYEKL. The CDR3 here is CASSQDGGGGLANEKLFF. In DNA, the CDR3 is TGCGCCAGCAGCCAAGATGGAGGAGGGGGCCTAGCTAATGAAAAACTGTTTTTT.

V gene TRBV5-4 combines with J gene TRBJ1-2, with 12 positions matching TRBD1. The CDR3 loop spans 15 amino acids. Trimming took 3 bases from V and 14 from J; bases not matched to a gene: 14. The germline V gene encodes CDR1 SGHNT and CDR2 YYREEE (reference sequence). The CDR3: CASSYDLGTGGPGTF. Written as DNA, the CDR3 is TGTGCCAGCAGCTATGACCTTGGGACAGGGGGCCCGGGGACCTTC.

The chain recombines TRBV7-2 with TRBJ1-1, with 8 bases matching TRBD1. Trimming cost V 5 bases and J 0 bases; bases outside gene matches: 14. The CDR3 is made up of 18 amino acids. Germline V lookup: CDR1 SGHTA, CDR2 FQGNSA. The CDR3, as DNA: TGTGCCAGCAGCCGGAGGGCCGGGACAGGAAAGCTGAACACTGAAGCTTTCTTT. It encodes CASSRRAGTGKLNTEAFF. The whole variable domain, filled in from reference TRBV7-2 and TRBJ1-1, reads GAGVSQSPSNKVTEKGKDVELRCDPISGHTALYWYRQSLGQGLEFLIYFQGNSAPDKSGLPSDRFSAERTGGSVSTLTIQRTQQEDSAVYLCASSRRAGTGKLNTEAFFGQGTRLTVV.

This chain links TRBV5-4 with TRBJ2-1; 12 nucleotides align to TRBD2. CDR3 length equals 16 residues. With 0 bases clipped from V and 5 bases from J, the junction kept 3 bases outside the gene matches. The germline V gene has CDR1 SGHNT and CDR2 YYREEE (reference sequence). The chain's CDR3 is CASSLETSGRNNEQFF. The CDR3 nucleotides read TGTGCCAGCAGCTTGGAAACTAGCGGGAGGAACAATGAGCAGTTCTTC.

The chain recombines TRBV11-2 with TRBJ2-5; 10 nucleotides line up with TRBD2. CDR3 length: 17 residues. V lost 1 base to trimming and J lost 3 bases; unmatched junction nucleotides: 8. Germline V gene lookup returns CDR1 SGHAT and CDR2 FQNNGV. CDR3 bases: TGTGCCAGCAGCTTAGTCGGAAGCGGGAGGGCCAAAGAGACCCAGTACTTC. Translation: CASSLVGSGRAKETQYF.

The CDR3, as DNA: TGTGCCAGCTGCCGGGACTACCACACAGATACGCAGTATTTT. It codes for CASCRDYHTDTQYF. The chain uses TRBV2 and TRBJ2-3; 7 nucleotides match TRBD2. There are 14 residues in the CDR3. Per germline, CDR1 SNHLY and CDR2 FYNNEI. V was clipped by 8 bases and J by 2 bases; unmatched bases: 7.

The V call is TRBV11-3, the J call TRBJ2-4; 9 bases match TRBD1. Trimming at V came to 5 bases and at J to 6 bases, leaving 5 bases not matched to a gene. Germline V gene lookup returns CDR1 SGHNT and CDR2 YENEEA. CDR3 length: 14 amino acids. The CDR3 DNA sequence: TGTGCCAGCAGCGGGTGGACAGGGGCAAACATTCAGTACTTC. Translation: CASSGWTGANIQYF.

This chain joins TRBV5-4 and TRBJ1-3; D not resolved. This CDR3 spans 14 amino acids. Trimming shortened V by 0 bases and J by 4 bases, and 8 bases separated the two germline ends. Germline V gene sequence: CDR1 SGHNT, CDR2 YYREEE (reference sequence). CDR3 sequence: CASSLDSLGNTIYF. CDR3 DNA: TGTGCCAGCAGCTTGGACAGTCTAGGAAACACCATATATTTT.

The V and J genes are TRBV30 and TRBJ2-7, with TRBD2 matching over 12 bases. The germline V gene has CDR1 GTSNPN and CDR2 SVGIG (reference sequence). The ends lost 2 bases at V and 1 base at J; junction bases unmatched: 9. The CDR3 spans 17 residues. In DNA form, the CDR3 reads TGTGCCTGGAGTACCTACCGGACTAGCGGGGAGTCCTACGAGCAGTACTTC. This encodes CAWSTYRTSGESYEQYF.

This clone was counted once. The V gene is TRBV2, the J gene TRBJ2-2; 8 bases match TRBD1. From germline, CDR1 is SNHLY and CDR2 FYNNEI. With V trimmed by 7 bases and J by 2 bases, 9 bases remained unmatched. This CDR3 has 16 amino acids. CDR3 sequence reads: CASNVAGGINTGELFF. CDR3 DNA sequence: TGTGCCAGCAATGTAGCAGGGGGCATTAACACCGGGGAGCTGTTTTTT.